These 32 T cell receptor beta chains were all obtained from the same sample, sequenced in a study of blood T cell repertoires in COVID-19. Sequencing was performed with immunoSEQ multiplex PCR; in TCRdb, only in-frame clones are kept and a portion is missing. The data contain about 250,000 clones, 80% to 85% of them singletons. Sequenced sample: PBMCs or T cells enriched from blood (not recorded which). These receptors were obtained from a man aged 35 to 55 who had been exposed to COVID-19.

The V and J genes are TRBV30 and TRBJ2-2, with a tentative D call TRBD1 (7 bases). There are 14 residues in the CDR3. The germline CDR1 and CDR2 sequences are GTSNPN and SVGIG (reference sequence). Trimming removed 3 bases from V and 8 bases from J, with 16 bases in between. In DNA form, the CDR3 reads TGTGCCTGGAGGCGGGACAGCCAAAGGGGGGAGCTGTTTTTT. Protein product: CAWRRDSQRGELFF.

This clone was observed a handful of times. The chain is built from TRBV7-9 and TRBJ2-2, with a tentative D call TRBD2 (6 bases). Trimming removed 5 bases from V and 1 base from J, with 8 bases in between. The germline V gene has CDR1 SEHNR and CDR2 FQNEAQ (reference sequence). The CDR3 is 14 amino acids. For the CDR3, the DNA is TGTGCCAGCAGCGGGGGACTGAACACCGGGGAGCTGTTTTTT. It is translated as CASSGGLNTGELFF.

J is TRBJ1-5 and V is TRBV2; D unresolved. V was clipped by 7 bases and J by 0 bases, with 13 bases between them. The germline gives CDR1 SNHLY, CDR2 FYNNEI. The CDR3 runs to 15 residues. For the CDR3, the DNA is TGTGCCAGCAATCTGGAGCTCTATAGCAATCAGCCCCAGCATTTT. Translation gives CASNLELYSNQPQHF.

The rearrangement joins TRBV20-1 to TRBJ2-3, with 7 bases lining up with TRBD1. The V gene end was trimmed by 3 bases and the J gene end by 4 bases; junction bases not matched to a gene: 10. The CDR3 has 15 amino acids. Germline V gives CDR1 DFQATT, CDR2 SNEGSKA (reference sequence). For the CDR3, the DNA is TGCAGTGCTAGTCAGGATCAGGGGGAACCAGATACGCAGTATTTT. Translation gives CSASQDQGEPDTQYF.

This chain uses TRBV5-5 with TRBJ2-3, with TRBD1 matching over 10 bases. CDR3 length: 15 residues. After removal of 4 bases from V and 1 base from J, the junction contained 3 bases not matched to a gene. The germline V gene has CDR1 SGHKS and CDR2 YYEKEE (reference sequence). CDR3 residues: CASSTGTGGTDTQYF. The CDR3 region has the DNA TGTGCCAGCAGCACCGGGACAGGGGGCACAGATACGCAGTATTTT.

This chain uses TRBV2 with TRBJ2-2, with TRBD2 matching over 8 bases. Losses at the gene ends were 7 bases for V and 8 bases for J; bases not matched to a gene: 6. Per germline, CDR1 SNHLY and CDR2 FYNNEI. This CDR3 comprises 13 residues. In DNA, the CDR3 is TGTGCCAGCAAAGCGGGAGTGGATGGGGAGCTGTTTTTT. The encoded protein is CASKAGVDGELFF.

The chain couples TRBV5-1 to TRBJ1-2, with unresolved D. The V gene lost 5 bases and the J gene lost 0 bases, with 29 bases spanning the gap. Per the germline V gene, CDR1 is SGHRS and CDR2 is YFSETQ. This CDR3 has 20 amino acids. The CDR3: CASRVGGPGRVGETNYGYTF. The DNA for the CDR3 is TGCGCCAGCAGAGTCGGAGGCCCCGGACGCGTTGGGGAAACTAACTATGGCTACACCTTC. Variable domain in full (rest from reference TRBV5-1 and TRBJ1-2): KAGVTQTPRYLIKTRGQQVTLSCSPISGHRSVSWYQQTPGQGLQFLFEYFSETQRNKGNFPGRFSGRQFSNSRSEMNVSTLELGDSALYLCASRVGGPGRVGETNYGYTFGSGTRLTVV.

This chain joins TRBV29-1 and TRBJ2-2; TRBD1 might be the D (5 bases). This CDR3 is 15 amino acids long. V was trimmed by 6 bases and J by 7 bases, leaving 21 bases between them. Germline CDR1 is SQVTM and CDR2 is ANQGSEA. CDR3 loop: CSVKTVSRGFGELFF. The CDR3 coding sequence is TGCAGCGTCAAGACAGTGTCTCGCGGTTTCGGGGAGCTGTTTTTT.

V is TRBV6-1 and J is TRBJ2-5, with 13 bases fitting TRBD2. Unmatched junction bases numbered 4, after V lost 3 bases and J lost 6 bases. Germline V gives CDR1 MNHNS, CDR2 SASEGT. The CDR3 contains 15 residues. CDR3 nucleotides: TGTGCCAGCAGTGAGCAGACTAGCGGGGGGAAGACCCAGTACTTC. Its translation is CASSEQTSGGKTQYF.

V and J are TRBV5-3 and TRBJ1-2; no definite D call. TRBV5-3 is labeled an ORF, and its function is uncertain. The ends were cut back, 2 bases at V and 8 bases at J, with 19 bases in the middle. The CDR3 sequence is 15 residues long. The CDR3 reads CARSLVTVRERGYTF. The CDR3 region has the DNA TGTGCCAGAAGCTTAGTCACAGTGAGGGAGAGGGGCTACACCTTC.

This clone has a single count. The chain employs TRBV7-3 and TRBJ2-1; 13 nucleotides agree with TRBD2. Germline V CDR1 and CDR2: SGHTA, FQGTGA. This CDR3 is 15 amino acids long. Losses at the gene ends were 3 bases for V and 10 bases for J; bases not matched to a gene: 6. Here the CDR3 DNA reads TGTGCCAGCAGCTTGGGACTAGCGGGAATCGAGGAGCAGTTCTTC. Translation gives CASSLGLAGIEEQFF.

The chain combines TRBV18 with TRBJ2-2; possibly TRBD2 for D (5 bases). Germline CDR1 reads KGHSH; CDR2 reads LQKENI. The length of the CDR3 is 14 residues. The V and J ends lost 6 bases and 4 bases respectively, with 12 bases between them. CDR3 nucleotide sequence: TGTGCCAGCTCGTCAGTGAGGGCCACCGGGGAGCTGTTTTTT. Encoded protein: CASSSVRATGELFF.

This clone has just one count. V gene TRBV11-2 combines with J gene TRBJ1-5, with D perhaps matching TRBD1 (5 bases). Trimming took 5 bases from V and 2 from J, leaving 16 bases between them. The length of the CDR3 is 16 residues. Germline V lookup: CDR1 SGHAT, CDR2 FQNNGV. The CDR3 DNA reads as TGTGCCAGCAGCGATAACAGGATTTGGGGCAATCAGCCCCAGCATTTT. This codes for CASSDNRIWGNQPQHF.

The chain uses TRBV3-1 (or the pseudogene TRBV3-2) and TRBJ1-1, with D maybe TRBD1 (6 bases). Per germline, CDR1 LGHDT and CDR2 YNNKEL (reference sequence). Trimming pared 5 bases from V and 4 bases from J, leaving 11 bases between. The CDR3 runs 13 residues. DNA for the CDR3: TGTGCCAGCAGCACCCAGACAGGCACTGAAGCTTTCTTT. This gives the protein CASSTQTGTEAFF.

This rearrangement joins TRBV11-2 to TRBJ2-3; D not resolved. The V gene lost 5 bases and the J gene lost 1 base, with 10 bases spanning the gap. The CDR3 consists of 14 residues. Germline CDR1 and CDR2: SGHAT and FQNNGV. The CDR3 spells CASSPGGGTDTQYF. The CDR3 nucleotides read TGTGCCAGCAGCCCCGGCGGTGGCACAGATACGCAGTATTTT.

The chain is built from TRBV5-1 and TRBJ1-3, with 11 positions matching TRBD1. The CDR3 has 15 amino acids. V lost 2 bases and J lost 7; bases outside the gene matches: 5. Germline CDR1 SGHRS, CDR2 YFSETQ. For the CDR3, the DNA is TGCGCCAGCAGCTTTCGGACAGGGGGCGGGAACACCATATATTTT. Residues: CASSFRTGGGNTIYF.

The chain joins TRBV6-5 to TRBJ2-3; D is unclear. Trimming pared 6 bases from V and 5 bases from J, leaving 12 bases between. The CDR3 covers 13 residues. The germline V gene encodes CDR1 MNHEY and CDR2 SVGAGI. Written as DNA, the CDR3 is TGTGCCAGCAGGAAGCTCCCGGGAGATACGCAGTATTTT. This codes for CASRKLPGDTQYF.

The V and J genes are TRBV29-1 and TRBJ1-2; TRBD1 matches 7 bases. This CDR3 has 14 amino acids. Germline CDR1 and CDR2: SQVTM and ANQGSEA. V gave up 0 bases and J gave up 5 bases; unmatched junction bases: 6. CDR3 nucleotide sequence: TGCAGCGTTGAAGAGGCAGGGGGTGGGTATGGCTACACCTTC. This translates into CSVEEAGGGYGYTF.

V is TRBV9 and J is TRBJ1-1, with 9 nucleotides matching TRBD1. The CDR3 covers 15 residues. Per the germline V gene, CDR1 is SGDLS and CDR2 is YYNGEE. Trimming took 4 bases from V and 1 from J; bases not matched to a gene: 5. DNA of the CDR3: TGTGCCAGCAGCCGCGGACAGGGGACGAACACTGAAGCTTTCTTT. Translation gives CASSRGQGTNTEAFF.

The chain employs TRBV5-1 and TRBJ2-7; a weak D match, TRBD2 (6 bases). The CDR3 is 15 amino acids. The V and J ends lost 6 bases and 1 base respectively, with 17 bases between them. Germline CDR1 is SGHRS and CDR2 is YFSETQ. This CDR3 is CASTPGQAGSYEQYF. The DNA of the CDR3 is TGCGCCAGCACCCCGGGGCAGGCGGGGTCCTACGAGCAGTACTTC.

The V gene is TRBV6-1, the J gene TRBJ1-5; 9 bases match TRBD1. Losses at the gene ends were 4 bases for V and 0 bases for J; bases not matched to a gene: 10. CDR1 is MNHNS, CDR2 SASEGT, per germline. The CDR3 is 18 amino acids. In nucleotides, the CDR3 is TGTGCCAGCAGTGGTGGGACAGGGAGGGTTTATAGCAATCAGCCCCAGCATTTT. Its translation: CASSGGTGRVYSNQPQHF.

This rearrangement joins TRBV5-6 to TRBJ2-7; TRBD2 matches 8 bases. The CDR3 totals 14 residues. The V gene end was trimmed by 4 bases and the J gene end by 7 bases; junction bases not matched to a gene: 10. Germline V lookup: CDR1 SGHDT, CDR2 YYEEEE. The CDR3 loop is CASSLRGLVPEQYF. In DNA, the CDR3 is TGTGCCAGCAGCCTGAGGGGACTAGTGCCAGAGCAGTACTTC.

J is TRBJ1-4 and V is TRBV11-3; 8 positions match TRBD1. The trim removed 8 bases at V and 0 bases at J, leaving 2 bases unmatched. Germline-derived CDR1 and CDR2 are SGHNT and YENEEA. The CDR3 is 14 residues long. The CDR3 nucleotides read TGTGCCAGCCAACAGGGGGCAACTAATGAAAAACTGTTTTTT. Translating it yields CASQQGATNEKLFF.

The J gene is TRBJ2-7, the V gene TRBV29-1, with 10 nucleotides matching TRBD1. The CDR3 has 15 amino acids. Germline V gene data show CDR1 as SQVTM and CDR2 as ANQGSEA. V gave up 4 bases and J gave up 5 bases; unmatched junction bases: 11. The CDR3 loop is CSVVSTRDRGNEQYF. In nucleotides, the CDR3 is TGCAGCGTTGTCTCAACCCGGGACAGGGGCAACGAGCAGTACTTC.

Worth noting for this clone: Other DNA sequences within the sample encode an identical CDR3. The chain links TRBV7-9 to TRBJ1-6; TRBD1 matches at 8 bases. CDR3 size: 16 residues. Germline V gene data show CDR1 as SEHNR and CDR2 as FQNEAQ (reference sequence). J lost 0 bases, V lost 4 bases, and 2 bases had no gene match. The CDR3 DNA is TGTGCCAGCAGCTCGACAGGGGTCTCCTATAATTCACCCCTCCACTTT. Translating it yields CASSSTGVSYNSPLHF.

The chain links TRBV9 to TRBJ2-7; maybe TRBD2 (6 bases). The CDR3 has 14 residues. Germline CDR1 SGDLS, CDR2 YYNGEE. V lost 2 bases and J lost 6, with 15 bases in between. The CDR3 here is CASSVRPLAGEQYF. DNA for the CDR3: TGTGCCAGCAGCGTTCGCCCACTAGCAGGCGAGCAGTACTTC.

The CDR3 region is CASSLVAPDEQFF. Written as DNA, the CDR3 is TGTGCCAGCAGTTTAGTAGCCCCCGATGAGCAGTTCTTC. J is TRBJ2-1 and V is TRBV27; D not resolved. This CDR3 spans 13 amino acids. The germline V gene encodes CDR1 MNHEY and CDR2 SMNVEV (reference sequence). V dropped 2 bases and J dropped 8 bases, with 10 bases sitting between them.

The chain combines TRBV10-2 with TRBJ2-7, with a tentative D call TRBD2 (6 bases). This CDR3 is 17 amino acids long. Germline V gene sequence: CDR1 WSHSY, CDR2 SAAADI. Trimming shortened V by 11 bases and J by 2 bases, and 28 bases separated the two germline ends. DNA of the CDR3: TGCGCCTCTTTAGGAGGAGGGACCAGCCTCGGGCCCTACGAGCAGTACTTC. Protein sequence: CASLGGGTSLGPYEQYF.

The chain links TRBV3-1 (or the pseudogene TRBV3-2) to TRBJ1-1; D unclear. The ends were cut back, 1 base at V and 4 bases at J, with 13 bases in the middle. CDR1 and CDR2 from the germline V gene are LGHDT and YNNKEL (reference sequence). The CDR3 is 15 residues long. CDR3 protein: CASSQGEDGVTEAFF. The CDR3 DNA follows: TGTGCCAGCAGCCAAGGGGAGGACGGGGTCACTGAAGCTTTCTTT.

The table lists this clone with a few counts. This chain links TRBV5-5 with TRBJ1-5; 7 positions match TRBD1. The trim removed 4 bases at V and 1 base at J, leaving 11 bases unmatched. CDR1 is SGHKS and CDR2 is YYEKEE in the germline V gene (reference sequence). The CDR3 totals 17 residues. The DNA of the CDR3 is TGTGCCAGCAGCCAATTACCAACAGGGGCAAGCAATCAGCCCCAGCATTTT. Encoded protein: CASSQLPTGASNQPQHF. The full variable domain, rest sourced from reference TRBV5-5 and TRBJ1-5, is DAGVTQSPTHLIKTRGQQVTLRCSPISGHKSVSWYQQVLGQGPQFIFQYYEKEERGRGNFPDRFSARQFPNYSSELNVNALLLGDSALYLCASSQLPTGASNQPQHFGDGTRLSIL.

The chain uses TRBV4-1 and TRBJ2-5; 10 bases map to TRBD2. J was trimmed by 4 bases and V by 0 bases; bases with no gene match: 8. The CDR3 sequence is 17 residues long. The germline gives CDR1 MGHRA, CDR2 YSYEKL. The CDR3 here is CASSQDWEREGRETQYF. The CDR3 DNA follows: TGCGCCAGCAGCCAAGATTGGGAGCGGGAGGGCCGAGAGACCCAGTACTTC.

This clone was recorded once. This sequence joins TRBV19 and TRBJ2-5, with D perhaps TRBD1 (6 bases). CDR3 length equals 13 residues. Per the germline V gene, CDR1 is LNHDA and CDR2 is SQIVND (reference sequence). V was shortened by 8 bases and J by 2 bases, with 12 bases between the two germline ends. The CDR3 DNA reads as TGTGCCAGTGGGGGACAAGGACAAGAGACCCAGTACTTC. Protein sequence: CASGGQGQETQYF.